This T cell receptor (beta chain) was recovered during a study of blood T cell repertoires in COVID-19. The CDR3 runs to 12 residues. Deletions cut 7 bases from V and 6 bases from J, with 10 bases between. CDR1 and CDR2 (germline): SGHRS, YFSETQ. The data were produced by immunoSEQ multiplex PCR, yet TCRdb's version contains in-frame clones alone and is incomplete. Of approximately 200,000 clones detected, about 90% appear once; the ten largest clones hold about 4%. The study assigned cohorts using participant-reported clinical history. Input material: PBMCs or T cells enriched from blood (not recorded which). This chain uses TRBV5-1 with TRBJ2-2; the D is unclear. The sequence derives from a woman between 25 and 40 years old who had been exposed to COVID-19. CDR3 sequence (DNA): TGCGCCAGCGCGAGAGGCGCCGGGGAGCTGTTTTTT. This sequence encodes CASARGAGELFF.